The 22 T cell receptor beta chains presented below share a single source sample, sequenced in a study of shared clonotypes between healthy human individuals. Libraries were prepared by immunoSEQ multiplex PCR; TCRdb keeps only in-frame clonotypes and omits some of them. The sample carries fewer than 600,000 clones, 75% to 80% recorded once. The source material was PBMCs. These receptors were obtained from a woman in her thirties or forties in good health. Some clones in this sample may be carry-over from other donors' samples.

The chain is built from TRBV28 and TRBJ1-5, with TRBD1 as a possible D gene (5 bases). This CDR3 is 14 amino acids long. The germline CDR1 and CDR2 sequences are MDHEN and SYDVKM. Trimming took 5 bases from V and 5 from J, leaving 13 bases between them. The CDR3 sequence is CASSQGQTDQPQHF. CDR3 DNA sequence: TGTGCCAGCAGTCAAGGACAAACTGATCAGCCCCAGCATTTT. The variable domain in full, with the rest retrieved from reference TRBV28 and TRBJ1-5, is DVKVTQSSRYLVKRTGEKVFLECVQDMDHENMFWYRQDPGLGLRLIYFSYDVKMKEKGDIPEGYSVSREKKERFSLILESASTNQTSMYLCASSQGQTDQPQHFGDGTRLSIL.

This clone was observed a single time. V gene TRBV7-9 combines with J gene TRBJ1-1; 7 bases fit TRBD1. V shed 2 bases and J 5 bases; nucleotides not matched to a gene: 8. The CDR3 is 15 amino acids. Germline loops: CDR1 SEHNR, CDR2 FQNEAQ (reference sequence). The CDR3 protein is CASSLMEGARTEAFF. CDR3 bases: TGTGCCAGCAGCTTAATGGAGGGGGCTAGGACTGAAGCTTTCTTT.

The genes are TRBV7-9 and TRBJ2-7; TRBD2 aligns across 15 bases. The V gene end was trimmed by 4 bases and the J gene end by 4 bases; junction bases not matched to a gene: 2. The CDR3 is 15 residues long. Germline values: CDR1 SEHNR, CDR2 FQNEAQ (reference sequence). The CDR3 reads CASSSGLAGGYEQYF. The CDR3 bases are TGTGCCAGCAGCTCGGGACTAGCGGGAGGATACGAGCAGTACTTC.

CDR3 residues: CSGTQGTYEQYF. The CDR3 DNA is TGCAGCGGAACACAGGGAACCTACGAGCAGTACTTC. The chain is built from TRBV29-1 and TRBJ2-7, with a tentative D call TRBD1 (6 bases). This CDR3 contains 12 residues. V lost 7 bases to trimming and J lost 2 bases, with 12 bases between them. Germline V gene data show CDR1 as SQVTM and CDR2 as ANQGSEA.

V and J are TRBV5-1 and TRBJ2-6; D is unclear. The germline V gene encodes CDR1 SGHRS and CDR2 YFSETQ. The CDR3 has 16 residues. Trimming took off 1 base at V and 0 bases at J, with 8 bases between the two ends. The CDR3 is CASSLTTNSGANVLTF. CDR3 coding DNA: TGCGCCAGCAGCTTGACTACAAACTCTGGGGCCAACGTCCTGACTTTC.

The CDR3 reads CASSNGNQPQHF. CDR3 in DNA: TGTGCCAGCAGCAACGGTAATCAGCCCCAGCATTTT. This sequence joins TRBV7-9 and TRBJ1-5; D gene uncertain. The CDR3 contains 12 residues. V was trimmed by 5 bases and J by 4 bases, leaving 6 bases between them. Germline V gene lookup returns CDR1 SEHNR and CDR2 FQNEAQ (reference sequence).

The chain carries TRBV19 and TRBJ2-7; 7 positions match TRBD1. V was pared by 5 bases and J by 3 bases, with 7 bases of the junction left unmatched. The CDR3 is 14 amino acids. Germline lookup yields CDR1 LNHDA and CDR2 SQIVND (reference sequence). The CDR3 nucleotides read TGTGCCAGTAGTCTCGGGACAGTTGACTACGAGCAGTACTTC. It is translated as CASSLGTVDYEQYF.

The CDR3 DNA sequence: TGTGCCAGTCACGGACTTCGGGTTGCTCAGCCCCAGCATTTT. The encoded protein is CASHGLRVAQPQHF. The gene calls are TRBV19 and TRBJ1-5; the D is unclear. This CDR3 is built from 14 residues. Germline V lookup: CDR1 LNHDA, CDR2 SQIVND (reference sequence). The V and J ends lost 8 bases and 6 bases respectively, with 17 bases between them.

This clone has at least ten counts. This same CDR3 is encoded by further DNA sequences in the sample. The CDR3 DNA sequence: TGTGCCAGCAGTGAGGGGACTAGCGGGAGTCAGGCCACCGGGGAGCTGTTTTTT. Translating gives CASSEGTSGSQATGELFF. The chain carries TRBV6-4 and TRBJ2-2, with TRBD2 matching over 14 bases. Germline CDR1 and CDR2: MRHNA and SNTAGT. The CDR3 covers 18 residues. J gave up 4 bases and V 3 bases, and 7 bases lay outside the gene matches.

In the case of this clone: It is likely a read error: a sequence one base away is far more abundant. This chain's CDR3 is CSVAVGIAEAFF. The CDR3 DNA sequence: TGCAGCGTTGCCGTGGGAATCGCTGAAGCTTTCTTT. The gene calls are TRBV29-1 and TRBJ1-1; no clear D. Per the germline V gene, CDR1 is SQVTM and CDR2 is ANQGSEA. The CDR3 is made up of 12 amino acids. V gave up 4 bases and J gave up 6 bases, with 12 bases separating them.

This chain connects TRBV30 to TRBJ1-2, with D perhaps TRBD1 (5 bases). Germline V gives CDR1 GTSNPN, CDR2 SVGIG (reference sequence). The length of the CDR3 is 13 residues. V shed 0 bases and J shed 6 bases, with 11 bases lying between them. The chain's CDR3 is CAWSVQGTNGYTF. CDR3 DNA sequence: TGTGCCTGGAGTGTACAAGGGACGAATGGCTACACCTTC. Drawing the rest from reference TRBV30 and TRBJ1-2, the complete variable domain is SQTIHQWPATLVQPVGSPLSLECTVEGTSNPNLYWYRQAAGRGLQLLFYSVGIGQISSEVPQNLSASRPQDRQFILSSKKLLLSDSGFYLCAWSVQGTNGYTFGSGTRLTVV.

The V gene is TRBV21-1, the J gene TRBJ1-2; no DNA check was done on the table's D call, TRBD1. TRBV21-1 represents a pseudogene. There are 17 residues in the CDR3. CDR3 sequence: CASSKFRTGRPNYGYTF. The DNA of the CDR3 is TGTGCCAGCAGCAAATTCAGGACAGGGAGACCGAACTATGGCTACACCTTC.

This clone was observed a handful of times. This rearrangement joins TRBV30 to TRBJ1-1; D ambiguous. Germline V gives CDR1 GTSNPN, CDR2 SVGIG (reference sequence). The CDR3 extends over 12 amino acids. Trimming took 0 bases from V and 5 from J, leaving 7 bases between them. This CDR3 reads CAWSVRLTEAFF. CDR3 sequence (DNA): TGTGCCTGGAGTGTACGTCTGACTGAAGCTTTCTTT.

This chain uses TRBV25-1 with TRBJ2-7; D possibly corresponds to TRBD2 (6 bases). Trimming left V 3 bases short and J 8 bases short, with 8 bases between. The CDR3 is 11 residues long. Germline CDR1 MGHDK, CDR2 SYGVNS. The CDR3 loop reads CASSEGGKQYF. DNA of the CDR3: TGTGCCAGCAGTGAGGGGGGAAAGCAGTACTTC.

The chain's CDR3 is CASSLGGTFYNEQFF. Here the CDR3 DNA reads TGTGCCAGCAGTTTAGGCGGGACTTTTTACAATGAGCAGTTCTTC. The V gene is TRBV27, the J gene TRBJ2-1; D is perhaps TRBD2 (6 bases). The ends were cut back, 2 bases at V and 4 bases at J, with 12 bases in the middle. The germline CDR1 and CDR2 sequences are MNHEY and SMNVEV (reference sequence). This CDR3 contains 15 residues.

This sequence joins TRBV14 and TRBJ1-1, with D perhaps matching TRBD1 (5 bases). The CDR3 loop spans 16 amino acids. Germline V lookup: CDR1 SGHDN, CDR2 FVKESK. V lost 4 bases and J lost 0, with 15 bases in between. This CDR3 reads CASSRERGAMNTEAFF. Here the CDR3 DNA reads TGTGCCAGCAGCCGAGAGCGGGGCGCAATGAACACTGAAGCTTTCTTT.

Details on this clone: This clone may be a read error of a much larger clone one base away. This chain connects TRBV7-8 to TRBJ2-7; TRBD2 agrees at 10 bases. Germline-derived CDR1 and CDR2 are SGHVS and FQNEAQ. The CDR3 is 18 residues long. Trimming cost V 2 bases and J 11 bases; bases outside gene matches: 21. The chain's CDR3 is CASSLFSSGSPWAGDEYF. CDR3 bases: TGTGCCAGCAGCTTATTTTCTAGCGGGAGCCCCTGGGCGGGAGACGAGTACTTC.

The rearrangement joins TRBV5-6 to TRBJ1-3; the D is unclear. This CDR3 is 15 amino acids long. Germline V gene lookup returns CDR1 SGHDT and CDR2 YYEEEE. The germline V and J ends were trimmed by 4 bases and 0 bases, with 11 bases remaining between them. The CDR3 sequence: CASSNTESSGNTIYF. CDR3 nucleotides: TGTGCCAGCAGCAATACAGAGAGCTCTGGAAACACCATATATTTT.

The chain links TRBV9 to TRBJ1-2; TRBD1 matches 8 bases. Germline V lookup: CDR1 SGDLS, CDR2 YYNGEE. This CDR3 region has 15 residues. The V gene end was trimmed by 0 bases and the J gene end by 6 bases; junction bases not matched to a gene: 7. This CDR3 reads CASSVGQGISDGYTF. The CDR3 coding sequence is TGTGCCAGCAGCGTAGGACAGGGGATAAGCGATGGCTACACCTTC.

V is TRBV7-9 and J is TRBJ2-1, with 11 bases identical to TRBD2. J lost 0 bases, V lost 5 bases, and 6 bases had no gene match. The CDR3 sequence is 17 residues long. Germline CDR1 SEHNR, CDR2 FQNEAQ (reference sequence). As DNA, the CDR3 is TGTGCCAGCAGCCGACTAGCGGGGTGGAGCTCCTACAATGAGCAGTTCTTC. Translated, it gives CASSRLAGWSSYNEQFF.

The chain couples TRBV7-8 to TRBJ2-2, with 8 bases lining up with TRBD1. V was clipped by 5 bases and J by 5 bases; unmatched bases: 10. The CDR3 consists of 16 residues. Germline values: CDR1 SGHVS, CDR2 FQNEAQ. In DNA form, the CDR3 reads TGTGCCAGCAGCCCCCGGACAGGGCTTGGGACCGGGGAGCTGTTTTTT. Translated: CASSPRTGLGTGELFF. The variable domain in full, completed from reference TRBV7-8 and TRBJ2-2, reads GAGVSQSPRYKVAKRGQDVALRCDPISGHVSLFWYQQALGQGPEFLTYFQNEAQLDKSGLPSDRFFAERPEGSVSTLKIQRTQQEDSAVYLCASSPRTGLGTGELFFGEGSRLTVL.

In the case of this clone: A far larger clone differs by one base, so this is likely a read error. The chain has TRBV30 and TRBJ2-1; a weak D match, TRBD2 (5 bases). Germline V lookup: CDR1 GTSNPN, CDR2 SVGIG (reference sequence). CDR3 length: 16 residues. CDR3 DNA: TGTGCCTGGAGTAGTGACACTAGGCGAGGAAGAGTTGAGCGGTTCTTC. Translation gives CAWSSDTRRGRVERFF.